The clone carrying this T cell receptor beta chain was seen just once. The antigen remains undetermined. TCRdb called the reads again in MiXCR, with one record for every CDR3 protein. Among about 160,000 distinct CDR3 sequences listed, roughly a sixth were seen once. The CDR3 loop spans 15 amino acids. The J segment lost 6 bases and the V segment lost 0 bases, leaving 2 bases of the junction unmatched. From germline, CDR1 is MNHEY and CDR2 SVGAGI. The sample belongs to a study of T cell repertoires in cytomegalovirus infection. Study details: In public TCR beta signatures, there were indications of both CMV infection and matching HLA type.

Study-level results: Identification of carriers of CMV plus the relevant HLA was achieved through cumulative public TCR beta family frequency. Dominating the ex vivo response were HLA-C-restricted CMV-specific TCR beta clonotypes.

This chain links TRBV6-5 with TRBJ2-1, with TRBD2 identical over 10 bases. Material for sequencing was CD8+ T cells from PBMCs. The TCR was taken from a human donor in good health (CMV status not recorded). Some clones in this sample may be carry-over from other donors' samples. The CDR3 nucleotides read TGTGCCAGCAGTTACTCCAGCGGGGGGGCCAATGAGCAGTTCTTC. Translating it yields CASSYSSGGANEQFF.